These T cell receptor beta chains were read from a single sample in a study of PD-1 blockade in classical Hodgkin lymphoma. Repertoires were generated with immunoSEQ multiplex PCR, while TCRdb's copy carries only in-frame clones and drops some. Of about 6,300 clones in the sample, 85% to 90% are singletons; the top ten hold over 40%. Sequencing used peripheral blood mononuclear cells (PBMCs), obtained before the second cycle of nivolumab. The origin of the receptors is a human donor with classical Hodgkin lymphoma. Each CDR3 is given with its conserved first and last residue. The order of the fields is V gene, D gene, clone size, J gene, CDR3 DNA, CDR3 protein. The D gene is left open where the match is weak. The listing skips clone size in some rows; elsewhere it reads once, few, many or a size class.

V: TRBV5-1; D: .; size: .; J: TRBJ1-1; DNA: TGCGCCAGCAGCTTGACCCCCGGCAACACTGAAGCTTTCTTT; CDR3: CASSLTPGNTEAFF
V: TRBV6-1; D: TRBD1; size: .; J: TRBJ1-2; DNA: TGTGCCAGCAGTGGACAGGGGTGGTATGGCTACACCTTC; CDR3: CASSGQGWYGYTF
V: TRBV30; D: .; size: .; J: TRBJ2-5; DNA: TGTGCCTGGAGTGCAACCGGGATAAAGTACTTC; CDR3: CAWSATGIKYF
V: TRBV18; D: .; size: once; J: TRBJ2-5; DNA: TGTGCCAGCTCACTCGGAAACCAAGAGACCCAGTACTTC; CDR3: CASSLGNQETQYF
V: TRBV6-5; D: .; size: .; J: TRBJ1-5; DNA: TGTGCCAGCAGTTACGGTTCAGGTCAGCCCCAGCATTTT; CDR3: CASSYGSGQPQHF
V: TRBV30; D: .; size: .; J: TRBJ1-3; DNA: TGTGCCTGGAGTCTCTCTGGAAACACCATATATTTT; CDR3: CAWSLSGNTIYF
V: TRBV7-9; D: TRBD1; size: .; J: TRBJ1-4; DNA: TGTGCCAGCAGCCGCCGGGACAGGGGAATGGTCGGGGGTGAAAAACTGTTTTTT; CDR3: CASSRRDRGMVGGEKLFF
V: TRBV6-1; D: TRBD2; size: few; J: TRBJ2-2; DNA: TGTGCCAGCAGTGAAGCTAGCGGGGGGGCCGGGGAGCTGTTTTTT; CDR3: CASSEASGGAGELFF
V: TRBV5-1; D: .; size: .; J: TRBJ1-2; DNA: TGCGCCAGCAGCTTGACACAAACAGAAGGCTACACCTTC; CDR3: CASSLTQTEGYTF
V: TRBV5-6; D: .; size: .; J: TRBJ2-3; DNA: TGTGCCAGCAGCCCCACTAGGGGGGGGACAGATACGCAGTATTTT; CDR3: CASSPTRGGTDTQYF
V: TRBV30; D: .; size: .; J: TRBJ2-4; DNA: TGTGCCTGGAACCCACTGGGGGCCAAAAACATTCAGTACTTC; CDR3: CAWNPLGAKNIQYF
V: TRBV6-1; D: .; size: .; J: TRBJ1-2; DNA: TGTGCCAGCAGTGGCAGGGGCTACAGCTGGTCTATGGGCTACACCTTC; CDR3: CASSGRGYSWSMGYTF
V: TRBV6-5; D: .; size: .; J: TRBJ1-5; DNA: TGTGCCAGCAATACACAGTATAATAGCAATCAGCCCCAGCATTTT; CDR3: CASNTQYNSNQPQHF
V: TRBV11-3; D: .; size: .; J: TRBJ1-1; DNA: TGTGCCAGCAGCTTAGATGATATGGACATTTTGGGGAACACTGAAGCTTTCTTT; CDR3: CASSLDDMDILGNTEAFF
V: TRBV6-1; D: .; size: .; J: TRBJ1-2; DNA: TGTGCCAGCAGTGAGGACAGCGCCTATGGCTACACCTTC; CDR3: CASSEDSAYGYTF
V: TRBV4-1; D: TRBD2; size: .; J: TRBJ2-2; DNA: TGCGCCAGCAGCCAAGATTTTCGGGGACTAGCGGGAGACGCGAACACCGGGGAGCTGTTTTTT; CDR3: CASSQDFRGLAGDANTGELFF
V: TRBV10-3; D: .; size: .; J: TRBJ2-5; DNA: TGTGCCATCAGTATAGGGCGGCAAGAGACCCAGTACTTC; CDR3: CAISIGRQETQYF
V: TRBV28; D: .; size: once; J: TRBJ1-2; DNA: TGTGCCAGCAGTACTTTTCAGCACTATGGCTACACCTTC; CDR3: CASSTFQHYGYTF
V: TRBV5-1; D: TRBD2; size: .; J: TRBJ2-5; DNA: TGCGCCAGCAGCCCGAACCCCGGGGGGGAGACCCAGTACTTC; CDR3: CASSPNPGGETQYF
V: TRBV5-1; D: TRBD2; size: .; J: TRBJ2-1; DNA: TGCGCCAGCAGCTCGGTACTAGCGCGTGAGCAGTTCTTC; CDR3: CASSSVLAREQFF
V: TRBV19; D: TRBD1; size: .; J: TRBJ2-6; DNA: TGTGCCAGTAGTACCGGACAGGCGGGGGCCAACGTCCTGACTTTC; CDR3: CASSTGQAGANVLTF
V: TRBV6-1; D: .; size: .; J: TRBJ1-5; DNA: TGTGCCAGCAGTGAAGGGACCGAGGGATCCAATCAGCCCCAGCATTTT; CDR3: CASSEGTEGSNQPQHF
V: TRBV6-1; D: .; size: .; J: TRBJ2-2; DNA: TGTGCCGGTAAACGGAGTCAGGGAAACACCGGGGAGCTGTTTTTT; CDR3: CAGKRSQGNTGELFF
V: TRBV12-2; D: .; size: .; J: TRBJ1-1; DNA: TGTGCAAGTCGCTTAGCGACACCGGGACAGGGGTGGTACACTGAAGCTTTCTTT; CDR3: CASRLATPGQGWYTEAFF
V: TRBV6-5; D: TRBD1; size: .; J: TRBJ1-5; DNA: TGTGCCAGCAGTAGGGGACAGGGTGGTCAGCCCCAGCATTTT; CDR3: CASSRGQGGQPQHF
V: TRBV2; D: .; size: .; J: TRBJ2-2; DNA: TGTGCCAGCAGTGAAAGGACACCCACCGGGGAGCTGTTTTTT; CDR3: CASSERTPTGELFF
V: TRBV5-1; D: .; size: once; J: TRBJ2-5; DNA: TGCGCCAGCAGCTTAGTAATATCGACAGTCCAAGAGACCCAGTACTTC; CDR3: CASSLVISTVQETQYF
V: TRBV12-5; D: .; size: .; J: TRBJ1-2; DNA: TGTGCTAGTGGTTTGTCCCAGGTTTCCTATGGCTACACCTTC; CDR3: CASGLSQVSYGYTF
V: TRBV5-1; D: TRBD2; size: once; J: TRBJ2-2; DNA: TGCGCCAGCAGCTTGGGACTAGCGGGGGTTCACGGGGAGCTGTTTTTT; CDR3: CASSLGLAGVHGELFF
V: TRBV6-6; D: .; size: .; J: TRBJ1-5; DNA: TGTGCCAGCAGTTACTCTCAGGAGGCTCAGCCCCAGCATTTT; CDR3: CASSYSQEAQPQHF
V: TRBV2; D: .; size: .; J: TRBJ2-2; DNA: TGTGCCACCGCCCGGGGCACCGGGGAGCTGTTTTTT; CDR3: CATARGTGELFF
V: TRBV5-1; D: .; size: .; J: TRBJ2-3; DNA: TGCGCCAGCAGCTTAGGACCAGGTCGGGCGGATACGCAGTATTTT; CDR3: CASSLGPGRADTQYF
V: TRBV6-1; D: .; size: .; J: TRBJ1-1; DNA: TGTGCCAGCAGTGAAGCGGGGGGGTGGACTGAAGCTTTCTTT; CDR3: CASSEAGGWTEAFF
V: TRBV4-1; D: TRBD1; size: .; J: TRBJ1-1; DNA: TGCGCCAGCAGCCAACCTGACAGGGGCCCCGGTGGGACTGAAGCTTTCTTT; CDR3: CASSQPDRGPGGTEAFF
V: TRBV30; D: .; size: .; J: TRBJ1-1; DNA: TGTGCCTGGGGGAAACAGGGTGGAACTGAAGCTTTCTTT; CDR3: CAWGKQGGTEAFF
V: TRBV5-4; D: .; size: .; J: TRBJ2-2; DNA: TGTGCCAGCAGCCTGGTACCGGGACGGAACACCGGGGAGCTGTTTTTT; CDR3: CASSLVPGRNTGELFF
V: TRBV7-2; D: .; size: few; J: TRBJ1-1; DNA: TGTGCCAGCACCCTACACAGGAACACTGAAGCTTTCTTT; CDR3: CASTLHRNTEAFF
V: TRBV5-6; D: .; size: .; J: TRBJ1-2; DNA: TGTGCCAGCAGCCGCCGGGGTGCGGCTTATGGCTACACCTTC; CDR3: CASSRRGAAYGYTF
V: TRBV5-1; D: .; size: .; J: TRBJ1-5; DNA: TGCGCCAGCAGCTTGAAGGGAAATCAGCCCCAGCATTTT; CDR3: CASSLKGNQPQHF
V: TRBV6-1; D: .; size: once; J: TRBJ1-4; DNA: TGTGCCTCCTTTGGGTCCGTAACCGAAAAACTGTTTTTT; CDR3: CASFGSVTEKLFF
V: TRBV10-3; D: .; size: .; J: TRBJ1-1; DNA: TGTGCCATCTTACAGGACCCGGAGACTGAAGCTTTCTTT; CDR3: CAILQDPETEAFF
V: TRBV9; D: .; size: .; J: TRBJ2-2; DNA: TGTGCCAGCAGCGTAACGGGACTTAACACCGGGGAGCTGTTTTTT; CDR3: CASSVTGLNTGELFF
V: TRBV19; D: TRBD2; size: .; J: TRBJ2-1; DNA: TGTGCCAGTAGTAGACAGCGGGAGTCCCTAGAGCAGTTCTTC; CDR3: CASSRQRESLEQFF
V: TRBV7-1; D: .; size: .; J: TRBJ1-2; DNA: TGTGCCAGCAGACCCCAGTTAGCTAACTATGGCTACACCTTC; CDR3: CASRPQLANYGYTF
V: TRBV5-4; D: .; size: .; J: TRBJ1-3; DNA: TGTGCCAGCAGCTTCGTTGGACTAACCTCTGGAAACACCATATATTTT; CDR3: CASSFVGLTSGNTIYF
V: TRBV7-9; D: TRBD1; size: .; J: TRBJ1-1; DNA: TGTGCCAGCAGCCCCCCCGGGACAGGAAGCATGAACACTGAAGCTTTCTTT; CDR3: CASSPPGTGSMNTEAFF
V: TRBV11-3; D: .; size: .; J: TRBJ1-6; DNA: TGTGCCAGCAGTGGACAGACCAATTCACCCCTCCACTTT; CDR3: CASSGQTNSPLHF
V: TRBV29-1; D: TRBD2; size: .; J: TRBJ2-5; DNA: TGCAGCGTTGGAATGGGGGGGGGAGGAGAGACCCAGTACTTC; CDR3: CSVGMGGGGETQYF
V: TRBV10-2; D: .; size: .; J: TRBJ1-5; DNA: TGCGCCAGCAGCGGACAGTCCGGGGGTACTCAGCCCCAGCATTTT; CDR3: CASSGQSGGTQPQHF
V: TRBV5-4; D: .; size: once; J: TRBJ2-4; DNA: TGTGCCAGCTCCCCTGGGGGAGCCAAAAACATTCAGTACTTC; CDR3: CASSPGGAKNIQYF
V: TRBV15; D: .; size: once; J: TRBJ1-1; DNA: TGTGCCACCAGCAGAGCCGCCAGGCGGGGGGCCCCTTCGAGGACTGAAGCTTTCTTT; CDR3: CATSRAARRGAPSRTEAFF